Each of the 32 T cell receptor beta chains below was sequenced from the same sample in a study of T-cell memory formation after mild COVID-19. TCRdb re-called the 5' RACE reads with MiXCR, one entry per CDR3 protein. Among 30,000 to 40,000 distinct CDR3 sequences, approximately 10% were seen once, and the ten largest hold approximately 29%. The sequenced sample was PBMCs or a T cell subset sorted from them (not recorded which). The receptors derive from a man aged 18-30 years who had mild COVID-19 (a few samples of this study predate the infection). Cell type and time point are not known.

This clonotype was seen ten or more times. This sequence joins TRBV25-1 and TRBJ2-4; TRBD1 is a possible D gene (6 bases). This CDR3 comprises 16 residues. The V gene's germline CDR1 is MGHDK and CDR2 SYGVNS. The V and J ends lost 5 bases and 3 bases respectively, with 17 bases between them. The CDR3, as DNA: TGTGCCAGCAGTAAACCAGGGGAAGGAGGCAAAAACATTCAGTACTTC. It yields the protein CASSKPGEGGKNIQYF.

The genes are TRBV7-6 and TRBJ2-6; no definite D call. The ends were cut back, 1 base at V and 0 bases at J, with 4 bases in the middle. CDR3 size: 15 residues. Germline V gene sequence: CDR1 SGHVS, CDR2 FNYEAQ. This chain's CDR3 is CASSLGHSGANVLTF. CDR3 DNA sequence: TGTGCCAGCAGCTTAGGACACTCTGGGGCCAACGTCCTGACTTTC.

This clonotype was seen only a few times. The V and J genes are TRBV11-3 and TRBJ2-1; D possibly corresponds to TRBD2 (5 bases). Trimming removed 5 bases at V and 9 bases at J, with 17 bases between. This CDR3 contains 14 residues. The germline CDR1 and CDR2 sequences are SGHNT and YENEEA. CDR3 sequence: CASSTATRGREQFF. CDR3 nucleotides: TGTGCCAGCAGCACTGCGACCCGAGGGCGTGAGCAGTTCTTC.

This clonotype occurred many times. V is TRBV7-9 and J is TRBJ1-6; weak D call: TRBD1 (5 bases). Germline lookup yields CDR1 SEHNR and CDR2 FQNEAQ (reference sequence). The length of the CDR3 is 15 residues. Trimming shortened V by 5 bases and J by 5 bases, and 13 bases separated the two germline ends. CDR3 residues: CASSLQTVNNSPLHF. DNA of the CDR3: TGTGCCAGCAGCCTACAGACAGTAAATAATTCACCCCTCCACTTT.

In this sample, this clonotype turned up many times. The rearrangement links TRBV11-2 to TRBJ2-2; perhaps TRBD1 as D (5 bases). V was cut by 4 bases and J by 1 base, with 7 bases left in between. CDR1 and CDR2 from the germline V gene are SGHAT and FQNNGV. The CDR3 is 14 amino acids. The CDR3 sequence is CASSYGQNTGELFF. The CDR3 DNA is TGTGCCAGCAGCTATGGACAGAACACCGGGGAGCTGTTTTTT.

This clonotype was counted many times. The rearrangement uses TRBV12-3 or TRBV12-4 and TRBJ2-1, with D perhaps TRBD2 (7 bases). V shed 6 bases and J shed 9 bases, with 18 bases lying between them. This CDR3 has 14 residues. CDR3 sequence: CASRRAGAPGEQFF. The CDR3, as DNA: TGTGCCAGCAGGAGGGCGGGGGCCCCCGGTGAGCAGTTCTTC.

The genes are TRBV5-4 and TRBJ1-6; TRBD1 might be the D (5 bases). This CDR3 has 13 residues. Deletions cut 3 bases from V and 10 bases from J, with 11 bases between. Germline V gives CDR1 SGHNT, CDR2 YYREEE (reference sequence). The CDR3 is CASSWGKGSPLHF. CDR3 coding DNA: TGTGCCAGCAGCTGGGGCAAGGGGTCACCCCTCCACTTT.

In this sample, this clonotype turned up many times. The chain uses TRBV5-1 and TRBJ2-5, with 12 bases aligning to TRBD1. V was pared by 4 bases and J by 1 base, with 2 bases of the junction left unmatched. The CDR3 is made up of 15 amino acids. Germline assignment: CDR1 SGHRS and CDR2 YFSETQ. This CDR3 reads CASSGTGGSQETQYF. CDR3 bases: TGCGCCAGCAGCGGGACAGGGGGCTCCCAAGAGACCCAGTACTTC.

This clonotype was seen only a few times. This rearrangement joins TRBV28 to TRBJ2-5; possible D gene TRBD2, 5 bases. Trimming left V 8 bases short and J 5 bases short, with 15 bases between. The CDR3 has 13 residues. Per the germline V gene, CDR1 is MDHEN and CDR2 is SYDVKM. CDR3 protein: CASLIRGAETQYF. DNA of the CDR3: TGTGCCAGCCTTATTCGGGGTGCCGAGACCCAGTACTTC.

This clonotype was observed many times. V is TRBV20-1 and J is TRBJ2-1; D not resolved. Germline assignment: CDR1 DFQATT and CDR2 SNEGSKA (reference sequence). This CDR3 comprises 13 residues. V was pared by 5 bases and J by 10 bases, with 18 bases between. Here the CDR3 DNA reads TGCAGTGCTCGGCCGTCTGAGCCTAAGGAGCAGTTCTTC. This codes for CSARPSEPKEQFF.

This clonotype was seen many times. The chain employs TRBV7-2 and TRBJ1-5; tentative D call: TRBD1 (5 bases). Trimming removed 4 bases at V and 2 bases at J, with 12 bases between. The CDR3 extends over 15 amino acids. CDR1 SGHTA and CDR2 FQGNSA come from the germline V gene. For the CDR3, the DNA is TGTGCCAGCAGCTGGGGGGAGGCGGGCAATCAGCCCCAGCATTTT. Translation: CASSWGEAGNQPQHF.

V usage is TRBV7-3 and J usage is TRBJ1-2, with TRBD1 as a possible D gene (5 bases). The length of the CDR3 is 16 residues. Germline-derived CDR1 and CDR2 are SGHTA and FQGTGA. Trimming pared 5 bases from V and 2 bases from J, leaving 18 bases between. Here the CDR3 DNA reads TGTGCCAGCAGCCCCGACCCTCGAGACAGAAACTATGGCTACACCTTC. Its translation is CASSPDPRDRNYGYTF.

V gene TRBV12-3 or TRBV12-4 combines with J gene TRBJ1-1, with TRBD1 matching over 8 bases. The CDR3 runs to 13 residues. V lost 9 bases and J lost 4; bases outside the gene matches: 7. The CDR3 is CASMTTGGTEAFF. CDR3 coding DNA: TGTGCCAGTATGACTACAGGGGGCACTGAAGCTTTCTTT.

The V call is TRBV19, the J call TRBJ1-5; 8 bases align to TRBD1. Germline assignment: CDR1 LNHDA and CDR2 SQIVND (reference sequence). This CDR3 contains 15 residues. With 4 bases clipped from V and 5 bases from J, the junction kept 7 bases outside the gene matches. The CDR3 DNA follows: TGTGCCAGTAGTAACCAGGACAGGGTATATCAGCCCCAGCATTTT. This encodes CASSNQDRVYQPQHF.

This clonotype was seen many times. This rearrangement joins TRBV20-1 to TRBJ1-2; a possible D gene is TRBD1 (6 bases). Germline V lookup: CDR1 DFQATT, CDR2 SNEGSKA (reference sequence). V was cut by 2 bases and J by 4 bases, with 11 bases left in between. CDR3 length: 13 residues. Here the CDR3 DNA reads TGCAGTGCTAGATACAGGGTAGTCTATGGCTACACCTTC. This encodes CSARYRVVYGYTF.

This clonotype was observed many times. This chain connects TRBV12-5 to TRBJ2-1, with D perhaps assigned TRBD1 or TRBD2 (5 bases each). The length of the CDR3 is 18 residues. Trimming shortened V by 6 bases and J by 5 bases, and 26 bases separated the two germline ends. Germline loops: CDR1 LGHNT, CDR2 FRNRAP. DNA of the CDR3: TGTGCTAGTGGCCAGGGAACATGGGGAGCGACCGATAACAATGAGCAGTTCTTC. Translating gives CASGQGTWGATDNNEQFF.

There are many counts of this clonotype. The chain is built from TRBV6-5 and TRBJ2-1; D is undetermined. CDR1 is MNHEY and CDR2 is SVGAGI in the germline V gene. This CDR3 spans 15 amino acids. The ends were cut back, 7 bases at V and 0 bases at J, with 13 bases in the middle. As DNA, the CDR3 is TGTGCCAGCAACAAAGGAGAGAGCTCCTACAATGAGCAGTTCTTC. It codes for CASNKGESSYNEQFF.

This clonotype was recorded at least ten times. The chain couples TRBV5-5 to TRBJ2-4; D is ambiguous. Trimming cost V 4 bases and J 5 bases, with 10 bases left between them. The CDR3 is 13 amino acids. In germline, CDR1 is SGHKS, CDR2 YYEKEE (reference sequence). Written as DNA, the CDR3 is TGTGCCAGCAGCACACCTCCGGAAAACATTCAGTACTTC. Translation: CASSTPPENIQYF.

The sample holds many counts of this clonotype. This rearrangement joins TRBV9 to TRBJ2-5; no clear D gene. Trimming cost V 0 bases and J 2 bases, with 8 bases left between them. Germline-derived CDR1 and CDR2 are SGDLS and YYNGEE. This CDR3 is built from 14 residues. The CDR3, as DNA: TGTGCCAGCAGCGTAGTTCCGACGCAAGAGACCCAGTACTTC. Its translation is CASSVVPTQETQYF.

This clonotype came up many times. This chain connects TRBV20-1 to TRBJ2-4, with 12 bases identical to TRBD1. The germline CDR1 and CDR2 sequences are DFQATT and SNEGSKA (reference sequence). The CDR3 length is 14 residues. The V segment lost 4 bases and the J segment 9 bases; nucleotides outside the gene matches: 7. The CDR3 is CSAKTGTGGAIQYF. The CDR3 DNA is TGCAGTGCTAAAACCGGGACAGGGGGCGCCATTCAGTACTTC.

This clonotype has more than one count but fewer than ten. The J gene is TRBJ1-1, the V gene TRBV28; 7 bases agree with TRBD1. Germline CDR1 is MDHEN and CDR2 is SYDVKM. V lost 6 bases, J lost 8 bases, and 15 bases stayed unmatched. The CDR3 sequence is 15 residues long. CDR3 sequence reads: CASRTLYEGAGEAFF. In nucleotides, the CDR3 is TGTGCCAGCAGGACCCTCTATGAGGGGGCGGGGGAAGCTTTCTTT. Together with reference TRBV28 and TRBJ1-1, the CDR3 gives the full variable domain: DVKVTQSSRYLVKRTGEKVFLECVQDMDHENMFWYRQDPGLGLRLIYFSYDVKMKEKGDIPEGYSVSREKKERFSLILESASTNQTSMYLCASRTLYEGAGEAFFGQGTRLTVV.

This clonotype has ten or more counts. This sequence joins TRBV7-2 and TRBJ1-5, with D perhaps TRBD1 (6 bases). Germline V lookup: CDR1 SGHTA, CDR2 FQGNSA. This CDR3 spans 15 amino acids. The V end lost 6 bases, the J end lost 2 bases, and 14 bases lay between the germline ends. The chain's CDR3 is CASRPGAAGNQPQHF. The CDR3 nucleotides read TGTGCCAGCAGACCGGGGGCGGCGGGCAATCAGCCCCAGCATTTT.

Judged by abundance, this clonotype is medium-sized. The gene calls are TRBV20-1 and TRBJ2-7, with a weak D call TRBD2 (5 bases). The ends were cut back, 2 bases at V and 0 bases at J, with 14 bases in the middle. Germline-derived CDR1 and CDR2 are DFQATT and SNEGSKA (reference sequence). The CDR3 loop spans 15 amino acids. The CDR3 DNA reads TGCAGTGCTAGACCCGGACTGTTGAGCTCCTACGAGCAGTACTTC. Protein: CSARPGLLSSYEQYF.

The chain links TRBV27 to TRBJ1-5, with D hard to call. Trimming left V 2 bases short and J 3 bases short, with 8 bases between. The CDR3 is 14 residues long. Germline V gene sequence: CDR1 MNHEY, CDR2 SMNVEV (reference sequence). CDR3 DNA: TGTGCCAGCAGTTTAGAAAGGTTCAATCAGCCCCAGCATTTT. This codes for CASSLERFNQPQHF.

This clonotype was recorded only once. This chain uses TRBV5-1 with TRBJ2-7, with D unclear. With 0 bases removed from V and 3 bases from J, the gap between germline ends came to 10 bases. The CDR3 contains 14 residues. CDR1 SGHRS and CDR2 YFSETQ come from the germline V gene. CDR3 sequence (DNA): TGCGCCAGCAGCTTGGGGGATATCTACTACGAGCAGTACTTC. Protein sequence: CASSLGDIYYEQYF. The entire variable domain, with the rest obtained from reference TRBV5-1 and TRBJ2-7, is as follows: KAGVTQTPRYLIKTRGQQVTLSCSPISGHRSVSWYQQTPGQGLQFLFEYFSETQRNKGNFPGRFSGRQFSNSRSEMNVSTLELGDSALYLCASSLGDIYYEQYFGPGTRLTVT.

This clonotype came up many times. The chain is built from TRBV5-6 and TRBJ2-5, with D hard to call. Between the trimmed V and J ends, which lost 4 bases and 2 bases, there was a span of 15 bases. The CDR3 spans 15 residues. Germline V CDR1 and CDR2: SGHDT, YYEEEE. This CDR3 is CASSLPNVMQETQYF. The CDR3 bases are TGTGCCAGCAGCCTCCCAAACGTAATGCAAGAGACCCAGTACTTC.

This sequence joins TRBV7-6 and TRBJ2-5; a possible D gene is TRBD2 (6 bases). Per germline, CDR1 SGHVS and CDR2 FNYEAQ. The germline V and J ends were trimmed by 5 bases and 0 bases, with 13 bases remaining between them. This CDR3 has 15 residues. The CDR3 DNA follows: TGTGCCAGCAGCCCCCGGGACTCCTACCAAGAGACCCAGTACTTC. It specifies CASSPRDSYQETQYF.

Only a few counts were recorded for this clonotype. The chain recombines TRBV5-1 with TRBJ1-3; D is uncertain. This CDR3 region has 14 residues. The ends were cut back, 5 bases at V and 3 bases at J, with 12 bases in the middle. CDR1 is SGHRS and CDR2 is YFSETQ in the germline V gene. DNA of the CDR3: TGCGCCAGCAGTCCTGACCCGGGTGGAAACACCATATATTTT. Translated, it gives CASSPDPGGNTIYF.

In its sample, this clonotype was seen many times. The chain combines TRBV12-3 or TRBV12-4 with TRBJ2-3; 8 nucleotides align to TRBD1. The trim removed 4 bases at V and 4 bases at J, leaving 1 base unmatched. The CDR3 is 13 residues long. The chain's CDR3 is CASSWTGSDTQYF. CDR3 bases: TGTGCCAGCAGTTGGACAGGGTCAGATACGCAGTATTTT.

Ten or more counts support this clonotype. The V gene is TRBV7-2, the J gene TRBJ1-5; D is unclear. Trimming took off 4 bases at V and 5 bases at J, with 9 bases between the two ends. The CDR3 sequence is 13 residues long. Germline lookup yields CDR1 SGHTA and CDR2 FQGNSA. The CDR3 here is CASSSLGHQPQHF. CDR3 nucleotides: TGTGCCAGCAGCTCGCTAGGGCATCAGCCCCAGCATTTT.

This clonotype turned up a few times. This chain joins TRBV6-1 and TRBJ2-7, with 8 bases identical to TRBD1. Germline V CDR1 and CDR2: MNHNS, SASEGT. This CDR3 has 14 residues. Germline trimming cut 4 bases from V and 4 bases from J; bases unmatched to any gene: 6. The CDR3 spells CASSVDRGWYEQYF. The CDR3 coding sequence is TGTGCCAGCAGTGTCGACAGGGGCTGGTACGAGCAGTACTTC.

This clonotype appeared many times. The CDR3 loop is CATKTGGRGGNIQYF. The CDR3 DNA reads as TGTGCCACTAAAACAGGGGGCAGAGGGGGAAACATTCAGTACTTC. V gene TRBV2 combines with J gene TRBJ2-4; 9 nucleotides match TRBD1. The germline CDR1 and CDR2 sequences are SNHLY and FYNNEI. The CDR3 is 15 amino acids. V trimming: 10 bases; J trimming: 6 bases; junction bases outside the gene matches: 13.